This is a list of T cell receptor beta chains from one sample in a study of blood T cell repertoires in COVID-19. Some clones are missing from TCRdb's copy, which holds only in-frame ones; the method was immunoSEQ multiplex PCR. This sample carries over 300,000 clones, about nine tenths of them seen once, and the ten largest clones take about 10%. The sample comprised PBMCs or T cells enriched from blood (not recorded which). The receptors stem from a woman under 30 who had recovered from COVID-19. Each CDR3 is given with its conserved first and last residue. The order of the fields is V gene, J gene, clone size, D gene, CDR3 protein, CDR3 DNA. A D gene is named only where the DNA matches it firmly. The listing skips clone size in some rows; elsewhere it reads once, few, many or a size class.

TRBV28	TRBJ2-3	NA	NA	CASSFLQMTGETDTQYF	TGTGCCAGCAGTTTTCTCCAGATGACAGGAGAGACAGATACGCAGTATTTT
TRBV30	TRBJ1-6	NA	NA	CAWSGTGYNSPLHF	TGTGCCTGGAGTGGAACAGGATATAATTCACCCCTCCACTTT
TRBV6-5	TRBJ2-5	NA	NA	CASSSTGWETQYF	TGTGCCAGCAGCTCTACAGGGTGGGAGACCCAGTACTTC
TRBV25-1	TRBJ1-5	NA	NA	CASSAGSYQPQHF	TGTGCCAGCAGTGCGGGAAGTTATCAGCCCCAGCATTTT
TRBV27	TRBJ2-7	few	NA	CASTSRGYEQYF	TGTGCCAGCACCTCTAGGGGTTACGAGCAGTACTTC
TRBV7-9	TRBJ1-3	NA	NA	CASSLRGGSSSGNTIYF	TGTGCCAGCAGCTTAAGGGGCGGGAGTTCCTCTGGAAACACCATATATTTT
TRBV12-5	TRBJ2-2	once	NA	CASGLALPVSGPTGELFF	TGTGCTAGTGGTTTGGCGCTCCCGGTTAGCGGACCTACCGGGGAGCTGTTTTTT
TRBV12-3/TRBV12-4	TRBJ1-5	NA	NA	CARCRPQHF	TGTGCCAGATGTCGGCCCCAGCATTTT
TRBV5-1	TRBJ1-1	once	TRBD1	CASSSNDRGAFF	TGCGCCAGCAGCTCTAATGACAGGGGAGCTTTCTTT
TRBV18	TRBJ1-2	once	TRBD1	CASSPPVSGQLTGYTF	TGTGCCAGCTCACCACCGGTTTCGGGACAGCTTACGGGCTACACCTTC
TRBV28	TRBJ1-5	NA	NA	CASAPAMRNQPQHF	TGTGCCAGCGCCCCTGCTATGCGCAATCAGCCCCAGCATTTT
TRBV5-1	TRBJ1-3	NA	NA	CASSVGSGNTIYF	TGCGCCAGCAGCGTAGGGAGTGGAAACACCATATATTTT
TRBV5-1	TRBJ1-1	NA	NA	CASSLFQGGNTEAFF	TGCGCCAGCAGCTTGTTCCAGGGAGGGAACACTGAAGCTTTCTTT
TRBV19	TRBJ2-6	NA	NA	CASTPLGANVLTF	TGTGCCAGTACTCCTTTAGGGGCCAACGTCCTGACTTTC
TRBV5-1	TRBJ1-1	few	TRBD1	CASSTGGQPNTEAFF	TGCGCCAGCAGCACTGGGGGACAGCCGAACACTGAAGCTTTCTTT
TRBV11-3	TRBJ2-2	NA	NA	CASSFRGGDTGELFF	TGTGCCAGCAGCTTCCGCGGGGGCGATACCGGGGAGCTGTTTTTT
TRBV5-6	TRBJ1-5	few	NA	CASSLSGGIVQPQHF	TGTGCCAGCAGCTTGAGTGGGGGCATTGTTCAGCCCCAGCATTTT
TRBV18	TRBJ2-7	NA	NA	CASSPGATTLYEQYF	TGTGCCAGCTCACCAGGGGCTACCACCCTCTACGAGCAGTACTTC
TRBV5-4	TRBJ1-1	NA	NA	CASSLDPGQTITEAFF	TGTGCCAGCAGCTTGGACCCGGGACAAACGATCACTGAAGCTTTCTTT
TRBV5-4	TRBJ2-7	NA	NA	CASSSVRGETYEQYF	TGTGCCAGCAGCTCAGTCAGGGGGGAGACCTACGAGCAGTACTTC
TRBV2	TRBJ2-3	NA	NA	CASSPLGLTGEGDTQYF	TGTGCCAGCAGTCCCCTGGGGTTGACAGGGGAGGGGGATACGCAGTATTTT
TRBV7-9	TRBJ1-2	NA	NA	CASSLPRWEDAGRGGYTF	TGTGCCAGCAGCTTGCCCAGGTGGGAGGACGCCGGACGGGGTGGCTACACCTTC
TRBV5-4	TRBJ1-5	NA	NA	CASSSYGQPQHF	TGTGCCAGCAGCTCCTACGGTCAGCCCCAGCATTTT
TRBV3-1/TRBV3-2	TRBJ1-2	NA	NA	CASSYPLGTEGDGYTF	TGTGCCAGCAGCTACCCCCTCGGGACTGAAGGGGATGGCTACACCTTC
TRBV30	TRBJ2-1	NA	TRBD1	CAWSPSGGAGGEQFF	TGTGCCTGGAGTCCATCAGGGGGCGCAGGAGGTGAGCAGTTCTTC
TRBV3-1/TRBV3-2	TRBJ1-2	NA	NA	CASSQVRERGYTF	TGTGCCAGCAGCCAAGTTCGGGAAAGAGGCTACACCTTC
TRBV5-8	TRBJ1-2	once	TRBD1	CASSLNRDRAYGYTF	TGTGCCAGCAGTTTAAACCGGGACAGGGCCTATGGCTACACCTTC
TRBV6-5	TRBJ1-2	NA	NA	CASSYSGGNYGYTF	TGTGCCAGCAGTTACAGTGGGGGGAACTATGGCTACACCTTC
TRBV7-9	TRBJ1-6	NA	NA	CASRDSQPVNSPLHF	TGTGCCAGCCGGGACTCGCAGCCCGTTAATTCACCCCTCCACTTT
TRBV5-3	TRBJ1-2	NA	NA	CARSPLLLGYTF	TGTGCCAGAAGCCCGCTTTTACTTGGCTACACCTTC
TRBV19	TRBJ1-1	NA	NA	CASSMRNERAEAFF	TGTGCCAGTAGTATGCGAAACGAGCGGGCTGAAGCTTTCTTT
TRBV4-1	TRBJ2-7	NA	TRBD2	CASSQVSGSSYEQYF	TGCGCCAGCAGCCAAGTTAGCGGGAGCTCCTACGAGCAGTACTTC
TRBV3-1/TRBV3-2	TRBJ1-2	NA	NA	CASSQYFYGYTF	TGTGCCAGCAGCCAATACTTCTATGGCTACACCTTC
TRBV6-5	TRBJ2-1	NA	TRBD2	CASSYPRRGEQFF	TGTGCCAGCAGTTACCCCCGGCGGGGGGAGCAGTTCTTC
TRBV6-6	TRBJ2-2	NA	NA	CASSYSRGPNTGELFF	TGTGCCAGCAGTTACTCCAGGGGCCCGAACACCGGGGAGCTGTTTTTT
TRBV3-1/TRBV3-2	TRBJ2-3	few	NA	CASTQGPGSTDTQYF	TGTGCCAGCACCCAAGGTCCAGGTTCGACAGATACGCAGTATTTT
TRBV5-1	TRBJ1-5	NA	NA	CASLAKPQHF	TGCGCCAGCCTGGCAAAGCCCCAGCATTTT
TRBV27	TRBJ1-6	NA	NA	CASSPETSGSPLHF	TGTGCCAGCAGTCCGGAGACGTCGGGTTCACCCCTCCACTTT
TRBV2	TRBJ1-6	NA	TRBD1	CALGGQGSSPLHF	TGTGCCCTCGGAGGACAGGGTAGTTCACCCCTCCACTTT
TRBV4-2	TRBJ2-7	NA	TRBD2	CASSPGTSGGAYEQYF	TGTGCCAGCAGCCCCGGGACTAGCGGGGGGGCCTACGAGCAGTACTTC
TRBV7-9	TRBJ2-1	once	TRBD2	CASSSDSGGYGEQFF	TGTGCCAGCAGCTCTGATAGCGGGGGCTACGGTGAGCAGTTCTTC
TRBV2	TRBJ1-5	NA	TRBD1	CASRRTGGKNQPQHF	TGTGCCAGCAGGCGGACAGGGGGCAAGAATCAGCCCCAGCATTTT
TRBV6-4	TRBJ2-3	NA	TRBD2	CASSAASGGADTQYF	TGTGCCAGCAGTGCGGCTAGCGGGGGGGCAGATACGCAGTATTTT
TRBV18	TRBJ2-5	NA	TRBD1	CASSPRGTGGRETQYF	TGTGCCAGCTCACCACGAGGGACAGGGGGCCGGGAGACCCAGTACTTC
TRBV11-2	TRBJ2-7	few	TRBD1	CASRDPGTGVREQYF	TGTGCCAGCAGAGATCCCGGGACAGGGGTCCGGGAGCAGTACTTC
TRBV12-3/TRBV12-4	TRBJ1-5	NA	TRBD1	CASRTGVNQPQHF	TGTGCCAGCAGGACAGGGGTCAATCAGCCCCAGCATTTT
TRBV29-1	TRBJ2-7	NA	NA	CSVVSVKYEQYF	TGCAGCGTTGTTTCGGTTAAGTACGAGCAGTACTTC
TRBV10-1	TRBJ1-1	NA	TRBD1	CASSDGQGYSEAFF	TGCGCCAGCAGTGATGGACAGGGTTACTCTGAAGCTTTCTTT
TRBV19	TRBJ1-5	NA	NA	CASKVKDFYQPQHF	TGTGCCAGTAAAGTTAAAGACTTCTATCAGCCCCAGCATTTT
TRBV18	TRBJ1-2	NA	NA	CASSPTGGKNYGYTF	TGTGCCAGCTCACCAACAGGCGGGAAAAACTATGGCTACACCTTC
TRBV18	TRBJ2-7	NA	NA	CASSSADLQVSEQYF	TGTGCCAGCTCATCCGCCGACTTACAAGTTAGCGAGCAGTACTTC
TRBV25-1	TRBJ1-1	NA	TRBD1	CASSAQGKTEAFF	TGTGCCAGCAGTGCACAGGGGAAAACTGAAGCTTTCTTT
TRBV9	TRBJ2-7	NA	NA	CASSSPGLSGAGEQYF	TGTGCCAGCAGCTCACCGGGCCTGTCGGGAGCTGGCGAGCAGTACTTC
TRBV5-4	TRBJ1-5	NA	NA	CASSLEGYQPQHF	TGTGCCAGCAGCCTGGAGGGGTATCAGCCCCAGCATTTT
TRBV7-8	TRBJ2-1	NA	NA	CASSFSGIDEQFF	TGTGCCAGCAGCTTCTCGGGGATTGATGAGCAGTTCTTC
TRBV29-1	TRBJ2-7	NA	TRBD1	CSVRTGRPYEQYF	TGCAGCGTACGGACAGGGAGGCCCTACGAGCAGTACTTC
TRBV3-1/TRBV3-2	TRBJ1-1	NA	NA	CASSQDPGQGGTEAFF	TGTGCCAGCAGCCAAGATCCCGGCCAGGGCGGAACTGAAGCTTTCTTT
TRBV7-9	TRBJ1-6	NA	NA	CASNLGGMYSPLHF	TGTGCCAGCAATCTGGGGGGGATGTATTCACCCCTCCACTTT
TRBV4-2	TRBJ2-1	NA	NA	CASSQNLGGQNEQFF	TGTGCCAGCAGCCAAAATTTGGGGGGGCAGAATGAGCAGTTCTTC
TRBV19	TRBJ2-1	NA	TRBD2	CASSMGLAEYNEQFF	TGTGCCAGTAGTATGGGACTAGCGGAATACAATGAGCAGTTCTTC